The 30 T cell receptor beta chains presented below share a single source sample, sequenced in a study of shared clonotypes between healthy human individuals. Some clones are missing from TCRdb's copy, which holds only in-frame ones; the method was immunoSEQ multiplex PCR. The table lists approximately 640,000 clones, about 90% of them singletons, with more than 30% in the top ten. Material for sequencing was memory CD8+ T cells from PBMCs. The subset is: CD45RO+ cells pooled with CCR7-negative TemRA cells. Every receptor here comes from a man aged 18-30 years in good health. Some clones in this sample may be carry-over from other donors' samples.

The V and J genes are TRBV19 and TRBJ2-7; 7 nucleotides align to TRBD2. V lost 5 bases, J lost 3 bases, and 19 bases stayed unmatched. The CDR3 consists of 18 residues. From germline, CDR1 is LNHDA and CDR2 SQIVND (reference sequence). CDR3 nucleotide sequence: TGTGCCAGTAGTCGCTCAGGCGTGGGGGAGGGAAACTTCTACGAGCAGTACTTC. Translated, it gives CASSRSGVGEGNFYEQYF. The whole variable domain, remainder taken from reference TRBV19 and TRBJ2-7, is DGGITQSPKYLFRKEGQNVTLSCEQNLNHDAMYWYRQDPGQGLRLIYYSQIVNDFQKGDIAEGYSVSREKKESFPLTVTSAQKNPTAFYLCASSRSGVGEGNFYEQYFGPGTRLTVT.

The J gene is TRBJ2-7, the V gene TRBV18, with 8 positions matching TRBD2. The junction had 3 bases not matched to a gene; V was cut back by 3 bases and J by 2 bases. In germline, CDR1 is KGHSH, CDR2 LQKENI. The CDR3 runs 14 residues. The CDR3 protein is CASSPSGEAYEQYF. CDR3 DNA: TGTGCCAGCTCACCTAGCGGGGAAGCCTACGAGCAGTACTTC.

This clone was picked up a small number of times. This rearrangement joins TRBV11-2 to TRBJ2-5, with unresolved D. The J call may be faulty, since TRBJ2-7 better matches the DNA end. This CDR3 has 15 amino acids. Per germline, CDR1 SGHAT and CDR2 FQNNGV. The CDR3 DNA reads TGTGCCAGCAGCTCCCGAAAGGTCGACTCCTACGAGCAGTACTTC. This encodes CASSSRKVDSYEQYF.

This rearrangement joins TRBV7-9 to TRBJ2-5, with D possibly matching TRBD2 (6 bases). The V gene's germline CDR1 is SEHNR and CDR2 FQNEAQ (reference sequence). Trimming stripped 4 bases from V and 4 bases from J, with 16 bases between. The CDR3 covers 15 residues. CDR3 sequence reads: CASSSRDRRGETQYF. Here the CDR3 DNA reads TGTGCCAGCAGCTCACGGGACCGGCGGGGAGAGACCCAGTACTTC.

The chain uses TRBV4-1 and TRBJ1-5, with D maybe TRBD1 (6 bases). The CDR3 is 16 residues long. Germline V gene lookup returns CDR1 MGHRA and CDR2 YSYEKL. The ends were cut back, 4 bases at V and 5 bases at J, with 18 bases in the middle. The CDR3: CASSLRGPSGDQPQHF. The CDR3 region has the DNA TGCGCCAGCAGCCTTAGGGGACCTTCAGGGGATCAGCCCCAGCATTTT.

Here the CDR3 reads CASSQDYPGGPTDTQYF. As DNA, the CDR3 is TGCGCCAGCAGCCAAGATTACCCGGGAGGACCCACAGATACGCAGTATTTT. This sequence joins TRBV4-1 and TRBJ2-3; 7 bases map to TRBD2. The V segment lost 0 bases and the J segment 2 bases; nucleotides outside the gene matches: 8. The CDR3 is made up of 17 amino acids. The germline CDR1 and CDR2 sequences are MGHRA and YSYEKL.

V usage is TRBV28 and J usage is TRBJ1-4, with a weak D call TRBD1 (5 bases). The CDR3 contains 18 residues. Trimming shortened V by 3 bases and J by 3 bases, and 20 bases separated the two germline ends. Germline-derived CDR1 and CDR2 are MDHEN and SYDVKM. CDR3 sequence reads: CASSLGTPRAAANEKLFF. In nucleotides, the CDR3 is TGTGCCAGCAGTTTGGGGACGCCAAGGGCCGCTGCTAATGAAAAACTGTTTTTT. The full variable domain, its missing parts supplied by reference TRBV28 and TRBJ1-4, is DVKVTQSSRYLVKRTGEKVFLECVQDMDHENMFWYRQDPGLGLRLIYFSYDVKMKEKGDIPEGYSVSREKKERFSLILESASTNQTSMYLCASSLGTPRAAANEKLFFGSGTQLSVL.

V and J are TRBV5-4 and TRBJ2-5; a possible D gene is TRBD2 (6 bases). V shed 3 bases and J shed 0 bases, with 9 bases lying between them. Germline V gene sequence: CDR1 SGHNT, CDR2 YYREEE (reference sequence). This CDR3 is built from 14 residues. The CDR3 coding sequence is TGTGCCAGCAGCTGGGGGGACTACCAAGAGACCCAGTACTTC. Translated, it gives CASSWGDYQETQYF.

The chain links TRBV7-3 to TRBJ2-3; D remains ambiguous. V gave up 4 bases and J gave up 6 bases, with 17 bases separating them. Germline V gives CDR1 SGHTA, CDR2 FQGTGA. This CDR3 region has 15 residues. CDR3 loop: CASSSWAADVDTQYF. The CDR3 DNA follows: TGTGCCAGCAGCTCGTGGGCCGCAGATGTCGATACGCAGTATTTT.

This clone appeared once. No DNA is shown, since the ends of the CDR3 on it are uncertain; the CDR3 is the one TCRdb lists. The chain carries TRBV15 and TRBJ2-2; no DNA check was done on the table's D call, TRBD2. The CDR3 totals 14 residues, both ends included. The germline gives CDR1 LNHNV, CDR2 YYDKDF (reference sequence). The CDR3 sequence: CATSEEGSPGSCFF.

V usage is TRBV29-1 and J usage is TRBJ1-2; D possibly corresponds to TRBD1 (5 bases). Germline V gene sequence: CDR1 SQVTM, CDR2 ANQGSEA. The CDR3 extends over 11 amino acids. V lost 7 bases to trimming and J lost 5 bases, with 11 bases between them. The DNA for the CDR3 is TGCAGCGCTGGGGCAGTGTATGGCTACACCTTC. This encodes CSAGAVYGYTF.

The chain couples TRBV6-5 to TRBJ2-7; unclear D gene. Germline V CDR1 and CDR2: MNHEY, SVGAGI. The CDR3 is 14 amino acids. The V end was cut by 5 bases, the J end by 4 bases, with 15 bases between. In DNA, the CDR3 is TGTGCCAGCAGTCAAGGCGGCGGAACTTACGAGCAGTACTTC. Translating gives CASSQGGGTYEQYF.

The J gene is TRBJ2-5, the V gene TRBV11-2; D may be TRBD2 (5 bases). The CDR3 totals 11 residues. Trimming took off 4 bases at V and 5 bases at J, with 5 bases between the two ends. The germline V gene has CDR1 SGHAT and CDR2 FQNNGV. CDR3 region: CASSSGETQYF. For the CDR3, the DNA is TGTGCCAGCAGCTCGGGGGAGACCCAGTACTTC.

V gene TRBV25-1 combines with J gene TRBJ2-3; no reliable D call. CDR1 is MGHDK and CDR2 is SYGVNS in the germline V gene. The CDR3 is 16 residues long. The V end lost 2 bases, the J end lost 6 bases, and 18 bases lay between the germline ends. CDR3 sequence: CASSERGLVADDTQYF. In DNA, the CDR3 is TGTGCCAGCAGTGAACGTGGCCTGGTGGCAGATGATACGCAGTATTTT.

This chain links TRBV28 with TRBJ1-5; a possible D gene is TRBD1 (5 bases). The CDR3 contains 14 residues. Germline assignment: CDR1 MDHEN and CDR2 SYDVKM. The germline V and J ends were trimmed by 6 bases and 5 bases, with 14 bases remaining between them. Here the CDR3 reads CASSSLAGYQPQHF. As DNA, the CDR3 is TGTGCCAGCAGCTCGCTGGCAGGGTATCAGCCCCAGCATTTT. Filled out from reference TRBV28 and TRBJ1-5, the complete variable domain reads DVKVTQSSRYLVKRTGEKVFLECVQDMDHENMFWYRQDPGLGLRLIYFSYDVKMKEKGDIPEGYSVSREKKERFSLILESASTNQTSMYLCASSSLAGYQPQHFGDGTRLSIL.

This clone was detected only once. A read error may account for a junction end that differs from germline. The chain combines TRBV7-8 with TRBJ1-5, with D perhaps TRBD1 (5 bases). The CDR3 runs 20 residues. Germline V gene lookup returns CDR1 SGHVS and CDR2 FQNEAQ. The CDR3 reads CASSLEMGGDPPSSDQPQHF. For the CDR3, the DNA is TGTGCCAGCAGCTTAGAAATGGGGGGGGACCCACCAAGTAGCGATCAGCCCCAGCATTTT.

The CDR3 DNA reads as TGTGCCAGCAGTCCGGGACAGGGGGCAAACGGCTACACCTTC. It codes for CASSPGQGANGYTF. The J gene is TRBJ1-2, the V gene TRBV6-5; 12 positions agree with TRBD1. V shed 5 bases, J shed 8 bases, and the junction held 6 bases outside the gene matches. The germline gives CDR1 MNHEY, CDR2 SVGAGI. The CDR3 extends over 14 amino acids.

The chain employs TRBV27 and TRBJ1-5, with TRBD1 as a possible D gene (5 bases). The CDR3 spans 14 residues. Trimming took 5 bases from V and 7 from J, leaving 15 bases between them. Germline assignment: CDR1 MNHEY and CDR2 SMNVEV (reference sequence). The DNA of the CDR3 is TGTGCCAGCAGTCCTCAGGGTCCTGGACAGCCCCAGCATTTT. Translating it yields CASSPQGPGQPQHF.

The rearrangement joins TRBV5-8 to TRBJ2-1; either TRBD1 or TRBD2 may supply D (5 bases each). The CDR3 covers 15 residues. The V and J ends lost 4 bases and 9 bases respectively, with 20 bases between them. Germline V gene sequence: CDR1 SGHTS, CDR2 YDEGEE. The CDR3, as DNA: TGTGCCAGCAGCGTTCCACGCGGCAGGGACGTTGAGCAGTTCTTC. As protein: CASSVPRGRDVEQFF.

The chain uses TRBV13 and TRBJ2-7, with 11 bases lining up with TRBD1. V lost 1 base, J lost 5 bases, and 7 bases stayed unmatched. The CDR3 length is 16 residues. Per the germline V gene, CDR1 is PRHDT and CDR2 is FYEKMQ (reference sequence). The DNA of the CDR3 is TGTGCCAGCAGCTTAGAGGACAGGGGGCTCTCGAACGAGCAGTACTTC. Its protein product is CASSLEDRGLSNEQYF.

The V call is TRBV18, the J call TRBJ2-1; 12 bases are shared with TRBD2. The germline gives CDR1 KGHSH, CDR2 LQKENI. This CDR3 spans 16 amino acids. The J segment lost 2 bases and the V segment lost 3 bases, leaving 2 bases of the junction unmatched. CDR3 in amino acids: CASSPWTSGTYNEQFF. CDR3 DNA: TGTGCCAGCTCACCGTGGACTAGCGGGACCTACAATGAGCAGTTCTTC.

This clone showed up just once. The chain joins TRBV28 to TRBJ2-3; unclear D gene. The ends were cut back, 5 bases at V and 5 bases at J, with 11 bases in the middle. Germline values: CDR1 MDHEN, CDR2 SYDVKM. This CDR3 is built from 13 residues. CDR3 coding DNA: TGTGCCAGCAGTCCCCCCGGGCTAGATACGCAGTATTTT. It codes for CASSPPGLDTQYF.

The V call is TRBV6-1, the J call TRBJ2-3, with 8 bases fitting TRBD1. The trim removed 2 bases at V and 7 bases at J, leaving 8 bases unmatched. The V gene's germline CDR1 is MNHNS and CDR2 SASEGT. This CDR3 contains 15 residues. This CDR3 reads CASSESAGGANTQYF. For the CDR3, the DNA is TGTGCCAGCAGTGAAAGTGCAGGGGGCGCGAATACGCAGTATTTT.

The chain links TRBV4-2 to TRBJ1-5; D unresolved. The CDR3 is 13 amino acids. Germline lookup yields CDR1 LGHNA and CDR2 YNFKEQ. V was trimmed by 6 bases and J by 1 base, leaving 7 bases between them. CDR3 protein: CASSDRSNQPQHF. In DNA, the CDR3 is TGTGCCAGCAGTGACCGGAGCAATCAGCCCCAGCATTTT.

The rearrangement links TRBV2 to TRBJ2-1; 8 positions match TRBD2. Trimming at V came to 11 bases and at J to 6 bases, leaving 18 bases not matched to a gene. The CDR3 sequence is 16 residues long. The germline gives CDR1 SNHLY, CDR2 FYNNEI. The CDR3 spells CAGRKRGPGGGNEQFF. The CDR3 region has the DNA TGTGCCGGACGAAAACGGGGCCCGGGAGGGGGCAATGAGCAGTTCTTC. Using reference TRBV2 and TRBJ2-1 for the parts outside the CDR3, the full variable domain is EPEVTQTPSHQVTQMGQEVILRCVPISNHLYFYWYRQILGQKVEFLVSFYNNEISEKSEIFDDQFSVERPDGSNFTLKIRSTKLEDSAMYFCAGRKRGPGGGNEQFFGPGTRLTVL.

A note on this clone: Distinct nucleotide sequences in the sample also encode this CDR3. The DNA for the CDR3 is TGTGCCAGCAGCTTAACGGGGGATACGCAGTATTTT. The encoded protein is CASSLTGDTQYF. This sequence joins TRBV7-9 and TRBJ2-3, with D perhaps matching TRBD2 (5 bases). Deletions cut 2 bases from V and 6 bases from J, with 6 bases between. Germline V lookup: CDR1 SEHNR, CDR2 FQNEAQ (reference sequence). The CDR3 contains 12 residues.

The genes are TRBV27 and TRBJ2-1; TRBD1 might be the D (6 bases). Per germline, CDR1 MNHEY and CDR2 SMNVEV (reference sequence). The CDR3 is 15 residues long. The V and J ends lost 2 bases and 5 bases respectively, with 13 bases between them. The CDR3 loop reads CASSLVWGPHNEQFF. The CDR3 bases are TGTGCCAGCAGTTTAGTGTGGGGGCCCCACAATGAGCAGTTCTTC.

The CDR3 sequence is CASSPVEGGTEAFF. CDR3 in DNA: TGTGCCAGCAGCCCGGTCGAAGGTGGCACTGAAGCTTTCTTT. The J gene is TRBJ1-1, the V gene TRBV7-9; no firm D call. Per the germline V gene, CDR1 is SEHNR and CDR2 is FQNEAQ (reference sequence). This CDR3 spans 14 amino acids. V lost 5 bases to trimming and J lost 4 bases, with 14 bases between them.

The chain links TRBV27 to TRBJ1-5; 8 bases agree with TRBD1. Germline CDR1 reads MNHEY; CDR2 reads SMNVEV (reference sequence). The CDR3 covers 14 residues. Unmatched junction bases numbered 5, after V lost 2 bases and J lost 8 bases. The CDR3 DNA is TGTGCCAGCAGTTTACGACAGGGGTCGAAGCCCCAGCATTTT. It yields the protein CASSLRQGSKPQHF.

Of note for this clone: Other DNA sequences from this sample encode an identical CDR3 as well. The CDR3 nucleotides read TGTGCCAGCAGAACAGGGGGAGACACTGAAGCTTTCTTT. Amino acids: CASRTGGDTEAFF. The J gene is TRBJ1-1, the V gene TRBV2, with TRBD1 identical over 8 bases. The CDR3 contains 13 residues. With V trimmed by 6 bases and J by 3 bases, 3 bases remained unmatched. CDR1 and CDR2 from the germline V gene are SNHLY and FYNNEI.